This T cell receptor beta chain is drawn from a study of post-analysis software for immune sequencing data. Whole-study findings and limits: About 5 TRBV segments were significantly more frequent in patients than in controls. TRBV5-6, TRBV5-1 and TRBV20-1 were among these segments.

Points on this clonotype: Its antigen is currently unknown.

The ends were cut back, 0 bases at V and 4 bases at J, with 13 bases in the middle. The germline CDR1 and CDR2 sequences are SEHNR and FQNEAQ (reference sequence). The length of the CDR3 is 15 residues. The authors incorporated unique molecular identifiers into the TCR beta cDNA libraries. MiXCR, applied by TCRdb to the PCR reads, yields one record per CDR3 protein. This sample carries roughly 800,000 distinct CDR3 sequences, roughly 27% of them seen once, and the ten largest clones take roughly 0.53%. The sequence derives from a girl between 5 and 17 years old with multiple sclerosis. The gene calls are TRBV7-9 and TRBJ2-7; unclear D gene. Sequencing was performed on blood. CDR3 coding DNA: TGTGCCAGCAGCTTAGCGGGCGGCCGAGTTTACGAGCAGTACTTC. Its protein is CASSLAGGRVYEQYF.